This TCR beta chain was identified in a study of cytomegalovirus exposure and HLA in healthy donors. As for the study in general: Early on, a data release was issued that held 80 million or so unique TCRs from HLA-typed donors.

General study results and limits: In a later analysis, DRB1 alleles had the most associated TCRs; HLA-C alleles the fewest. Most TCR sequences were rare, but some public TCRs occurred in many donors.

Concerning this clone: What it binds is unknown.

13 Jbeta primers and 60 Vbeta primers were used for the PCR. Profiling relied on immunoSEQ multiplex PCR, and the TCRdb table lists in-frame clones only, not all of them. Here the sample table reports 60,000 to 80,000 clones. V lost 1 base, J lost 6 bases, and 19 bases lay in between. The CDR3 totals 17 residues. From germline, CDR1 is SGHDN and CDR2 FVKESK. The TCR comes from a boy between 10 and 17 years old in good health and CMV-seronegative. The chain is built from TRBV14 and TRBJ2-1; D not resolved. The sequenced sample consisted of PBMCs. The CDR3 DNA reads as TGTGCCAGCAGCCAAGGGGTCTTGAGCGACCGGCGCAATGAGCAGTTCTTC. Translating gives CASSQGVLSDRRNEQFF.